The 24 T cell receptor beta chains in this list originate from one sample, sequenced in a study of OX40 agonist ivuxolimab in advanced cancers. The data were produced by immunoSEQ multiplex PCR, yet TCRdb's version contains in-frame clones alone and is incomplete. The sample lists 90,000 to 100,000 clones, approximately 90% seen once, with about 0.82% in the top ten. The material sequenced was CD4+ or CD8+ T cells sorted from blood, taken in a trial of the OX40 agonist ivuxolimab. The receptors here all came from an adult with an advanced solid tumor such as melanoma, head and neck, liver or kidney cancer.

The CDR3: CASSLRTSGATGELFF. The CDR3 DNA sequence: TGCGCCAGCAGTCTTAGGACTAGCGGGGCCACCGGGGAGCTGTTTTTT. The chain is built from TRBV5-1 and TRBJ2-2; 12 bases map to TRBD2. The CDR3 covers 16 residues. V dropped 5 bases and J dropped 4; count of bases not matched to a gene: 6. Germline CDR1 reads SGHRS; CDR2 reads YFSETQ.

This clone was counted between two and nine times. The rearrangement links TRBV6-5 to TRBJ2-1, with a possible D match to TRBD2 (5 bases). CDR1 is MNHEY, CDR2 SVGAGI, per germline. This CDR3 has 16 residues. Deletions cut 2 bases from V and 0 bases from J, with 11 bases between. The CDR3 is CASSYGSPSSYNEQFF. Here the CDR3 DNA reads TGTGCCAGCAGTTACGGGAGTCCTAGCTCCTACAATGAGCAGTTCTTC.

This chain uses TRBV30 with TRBJ2-1; no definite D call. The V gene's germline CDR1 is GTSNPN and CDR2 SVGIG (reference sequence). CDR3 length equals 15 residues. The V end was cut by 1 base, the J end by 4 bases, with 14 bases between. CDR3: CAWSGGLQEYNEQFF. The CDR3 nucleotides read TGTGCCTGGAGTGGGGGATTGCAGGAATACAATGAGCAGTTCTTC.

J is TRBJ1-2 and V is TRBV19; D possibly corresponds to TRBD1 (5 bases). The CDR3 has 11 residues. V was cut by 5 bases and J by 10 bases, with 11 bases left in between. The germline V gene encodes CDR1 LNHDA and CDR2 SQIVND (reference sequence). The chain's CDR3 is CASSFGHLYTF. For the CDR3, the DNA is TGTGCCAGTAGTTTTGGACACCTCTACACCTTC. The variable domain in full, completed from reference TRBV19 and TRBJ1-2, reads DGGITQSPKYLFRKEGQNVTLSCEQNLNHDAMYWYRQDPGQGLRLIYYSQIVNDFQKGDIAEGYSVSREKKESFPLTVTSAQKNPTAFYLCASSFGHLYTFGSGTRLTVV.

The rearrangement joins TRBV11-2 to TRBJ2-1, with 14 bases lining up with TRBD2. This CDR3 is built from 14 residues. Germline V gene sequence: CDR1 SGHAT, CDR2 FQNNGV. Trimming cost V 4 bases and J 9 bases; bases outside gene matches: 2. The CDR3 bases are TGTGCCAGCAGCTGGACTAGCGGGGGGAGTGAGCAGTTCTTC. Translated: CASSWTSGGSEQFF.

The chain carries TRBV7-2 and TRBJ1-1; the D is unclear. This CDR3 contains 14 residues. Trimming shortened V by 0 bases and J by 2 bases, and 7 bases separated the two germline ends. The germline V gene has CDR1 SGHTA and CDR2 FQGNSA. Here the CDR3 DNA reads TGTGCCAGCAGCTTAGCGCTGCCTAACACTGAAGCTTTCTTT. The encoded protein is CASSLALPNTEAFF.

This clone appeared a single time. The chain recombines TRBV6-5 with TRBJ2-7; no firm D call. Per germline, CDR1 MNHEY and CDR2 SVGAGI. Trimming cost V 4 bases and J 5 bases, with 15 bases left between them. The CDR3 covers 14 residues. CDR3 DNA sequence: TGTGCCAGCAGTTCCCGCACGGTAAGGGACGAGCAGTACTTC. The encoded protein is CASSSRTVRDEQYF.

There are many counts of this clone. The rearrangement uses TRBV6-4 and TRBJ2-3, with D perhaps matching TRBD1 (5 bases). This CDR3 comprises 14 residues. V was cut by 2 bases and J by 3 bases, with 9 bases left in between. Germline CDR1 reads MRHNA; CDR2 reads SNTAGT. The CDR3 loop reads CASSDGAGTDTQYF. The CDR3, as DNA: TGTGCCAGCAGTGACGGGGCAGGGACAGATACGCAGTATTTT.

The rearrangement joins TRBV6-6 to TRBJ1-1; 8 bases line up with TRBD1. V lost 0 bases, J lost 1 base, and 4 bases stayed unmatched. CDR3 length: 16 amino acids. CDR1 is MNHNY, CDR2 SVGAGI, per germline (reference sequence). CDR3 protein: CASSYSIQGGNTEAFF. In DNA form, the CDR3 reads TGTGCCAGCAGTTACTCGATACAGGGGGGGAACACTGAAGCTTTCTTT.

The J gene is TRBJ2-7, the V gene TRBV30, with 9 bases aligning to TRBD2. CDR1 and CDR2 (germline): GTSNPN, SVGIG (reference sequence). The CDR3 has 15 amino acids. After removal of 0 bases from V and 2 bases from J, the junction contained 5 bases not matched to a gene. The CDR3 DNA sequence: TGTGCCTGGAGTGTCGGACTAGCGTATACCTACGAGCAGTACTTC. Protein: CAWSVGLAYTYEQYF.

The genes are TRBV19 and TRBJ1-3, with 9 bases lining up with TRBD1. The junction had 4 bases not matched to a gene; V was cut back by 7 bases and J by 0 bases. Germline-derived CDR1 and CDR2 are LNHDA and SQIVND (reference sequence). The CDR3 covers 15 residues. Written as DNA, the CDR3 is TGTGCCAGTACCTGGGACAGGGCCTCTGGAAACACCATATATTTT. Protein sequence: CASTWDRASGNTIYF.

This sequence joins TRBV19 and TRBJ1-1; D uncertain. The CDR3 contains 14 residues. V was shortened by 7 bases and J by 5 bases, with 17 bases between the two germline ends. CDR1 and CDR2 (germline): LNHDA, SQIVND (reference sequence). The CDR3 region is CASTDLRGTTEAFF. DNA for the CDR3: TGTGCCAGTACCGACCTGAGAGGAACGACTGAAGCTTTCTTT. The full variable domain, completed using reference TRBV19 and TRBJ1-1, is DGGITQSPKYLFRKEGQNVTLSCEQNLNHDAMYWYRQDPGQGLRLIYYSQIVNDFQKGDIAEGYSVSREKKESFPLTVTSAQKNPTAFYLCASTDLRGTTEAFFGQGTRLTVV.

The rearrangement links TRBV11-2 to TRBJ2-1; 12 bases map to TRBD2. With 3 bases clipped from V and 4 bases from J, the junction kept 10 bases outside the gene matches. The germline CDR1 and CDR2 sequences are SGHAT and FQNNGV. The CDR3 is 18 residues long. The CDR3 loop reads CASSLEGGLAGRYNEQFF. The CDR3, as DNA: TGTGCCAGCAGCTTGGAAGGAGGACTAGCGGGGCGATACAATGAGCAGTTCTTC. Combining the CDR3 with reference TRBV11-2 and TRBJ2-1 gives the whole variable domain EAGVAQSPRYKIIEKRQSVAFWCNPISGHATLYWYQQILGQGPKLLIQFQNNGVVDDSQLPKDRFSAERLKGVDSTLKIQPAKLEDSAVYLCASSLEGGLAGRYNEQFFGPGTRLTVL.

The chain links TRBV29-1 to TRBJ2-1; 8 bases agree with TRBD2. The CDR3 has 16 residues. The germline V gene encodes CDR1 SQVTM and CDR2 ANQGSEA. V lost 5 bases, J lost 0 bases, and 9 bases stayed unmatched. CDR3 residues: CSVKIRGGNSYNEQFF. The DNA of the CDR3 is TGCAGCGTTAAGATACGGGGGGGGAACTCCTACAATGAGCAGTTCTTC.

This sequence joins TRBV19 and TRBJ2-5; no clear D gene. Germline CDR1 reads LNHDA; CDR2 reads SQIVND (reference sequence). The CDR3 has 10 amino acids. Trimming shortened V by 10 bases and J by 3 bases, and 6 bases separated the two germline ends. The CDR3 spells CATKKETQYF. CDR3 coding DNA: TGTGCCACCAAAAAAGAGACCCAGTACTTC.

The chain combines TRBV6-1 with TRBJ2-7, with D tentatively TRBD1 (6 bases). The germline CDR1 and CDR2 sequences are MNHNS and SASEGT. CDR3 length: 14 residues. Deletions cut 2 bases from V and 4 bases from J, with 12 bases between. The CDR3 loop reads CASSETYREYEQYV. The DNA of the CDR3 is TGTGCCAGCAGTGAAACTTACAGGGAGTACGAGCAGTACGTC.

This clone was seen a handful of times. The V gene is TRBV30, the J gene TRBJ1-3; unclear D gene. Germline CDR1 and CDR2: GTSNPN and SVGIG (reference sequence). V lost 5 bases, J lost 8 bases, and 7 bases lay in between. This CDR3 has 10 residues. The CDR3: CAWGRDTIYF. The CDR3 DNA follows: TGTGCCTGGGGCCGGGACACCATATATTTT.

The chain combines TRBV19 with TRBJ1-2; D perhaps matches TRBD1 (5 bases). CDR1 is LNHDA and CDR2 is SQIVND in the germline V gene (reference sequence). Trimming removed 2 bases from V and 5 bases from J, with 18 bases in between. The CDR3 totals 16 residues. CDR3 residues: CASSIPAEGRFYGYTF. In DNA, the CDR3 is TGTGCCAGTAGTATACCCGCGGAGGGGAGGTTTTATGGCTACACCTTC.

The table lists this clone with a count of one. The V gene is TRBV4-2, the J gene TRBJ2-7; D perhaps matches TRBD1 (6 bases). Germline CDR1 is LGHNA and CDR2 is YNFKEQ. The germline V and J ends were trimmed by 0 bases and 3 bases, with 15 bases remaining between them. This CDR3 spans 16 amino acids. The CDR3 sequence: CASSQDPSGTFYEQYF. DNA for the CDR3: TGTGCCAGCAGCCAAGACCCCTCCGGGACATTCTACGAGCAGTACTTC.

The rearrangement links TRBV5-4 to TRBJ2-7; 7 nucleotides agree with TRBD1. Germline loops: CDR1 SGHNT, CDR2 YYREEE (reference sequence). V shed 2 bases and J 4 bases; nucleotides not matched to a gene: 6. This CDR3 region has 14 residues. In DNA, the CDR3 is TGTGCCAGCAGCTTTGGACAGGTACTTTACGAGCAGTACTTC. This translates into CASSFGQVLYEQYF.

CDR3 nucleotides: TGTGCCAGCACCACCCCAACAGCTAACTATGGCTACACCTTC. Its protein product is CASTTPTANYGYTF. V usage is TRBV7-2 and J usage is TRBJ1-2; D gene ambiguous. The V and J ends lost 7 bases and 0 bases respectively, with 12 bases between them. Germline CDR1 SGHTA, CDR2 FQGNSA. This CDR3 is built from 14 residues.

This sequence joins TRBV5-1 and TRBJ1-2; TRBD1 might be the D (5 bases). V lost 0 bases and J lost 8, with 17 bases in between. Germline V gives CDR1 SGHRS, CDR2 YFSETQ. This CDR3 comprises 15 residues. The CDR3 here is CASSLDTGAPGGYTF. As DNA, the CDR3 is TGCGCCAGCAGCTTGGACACAGGCGCACCAGGAGGCTACACCTTC.

The chain is built from TRBV6-6 and TRBJ2-4, with D possibly being TRBD1 (5 bases). The length of the CDR3 is 12 residues. Trimming took off 6 bases at V and 9 bases at J, with 12 bases between the two ends. The germline V gene has CDR1 MNHNY and CDR2 SVGAGI (reference sequence). CDR3 nucleotide sequence: TGTGCCAGCAGGGACACGAGTACCATTCAGTACTTC. It codes for CASRDTSTIQYF.

The J gene is TRBJ2-1, the V gene TRBV5-1; no firm D call. CDR3 length equals 12 residues. The germline V and J ends were trimmed by 5 bases and 4 bases, with 7 bases remaining between them. The germline V gene has CDR1 SGHRS and CDR2 YFSETQ. CDR3 amino acids: CASRPSYNEQFF. The CDR3 bases are TGCGCCAGCAGGCCAAGTTACAATGAGCAGTTCTTC.